Shown below are 20 T cell receptor beta chains from a single sample sequenced in a study of T-cell reconstitution after alpha-beta-depleted transplantation in children. Preparation of the TCRbeta library used unique molecular identifiers. TCRdb recomputed calls from the PCR reads with MiXCR, one row per CDR3 protein. The table lists just over 950,000 distinct CDR3 sequences, 25% to 35% of them singletons. Material: PBMCs, mostly from graft donor cells, obtained 360 days after TCRalphabeta/CD19-depleted stem cell transplant. These receptor sequences come from a boy under two years old who had a stem cell transplant for SCID, so the T cells may come from the graft donor.

This sequence joins TRBV12-3 or TRBV12-4 and TRBJ1-1, with 7 bases that match TRBD1. This CDR3 spans 14 amino acids. Trimming cost V 6 bases and J 10 bases; bases outside gene matches: 14. For the CDR3, the DNA is TGTGCCAGCAGCCAAAGGACAGGCCGCGAATCAGCTTTCTTT. It is translated as CASSQRTGRESAFF.

This clonotype has just a few counts. The rearrangement links TRBV5-1 to TRBJ2-5; D is uncertain. Trimming pared 3 bases from V and 5 bases from J, leaving 17 bases between. Germline V CDR1 and CDR2: SGHRS, YFSETQ. The CDR3 consists of 15 residues. The CDR3 region is CASSSKSVIWETQYF. CDR3 bases: TGCGCCAGCAGCTCGAAATCAGTAATATGGGAGACCCAGTACTTC.

This chain links TRBV20-1 with TRBJ2-1; D ambiguous. Germline V CDR1 and CDR2: DFQATT, SNEGSKA (reference sequence). Trimming shortened V by 2 bases and J by 2 bases, and 10 bases separated the two germline ends. The CDR3 is 14 residues long. The CDR3: CSARTGQAYNEQFF. The CDR3 DNA is TGCAGTGCTAGAACTGGTCAGGCCTACAATGAGCAGTTCTTC.

The V gene is TRBV7-9, the J gene TRBJ1-1, with D unresolved. The CDR3 totals 14 residues. Trimming shortened V by 5 bases and J by 3 bases, and 13 bases separated the two germline ends. CDR1 is SEHNR and CDR2 is FQNEAQ in the germline V gene (reference sequence). CDR3 nucleotide sequence: TGTGCCAGCAGCCCTAGGTCGGGTGACACTGAAGCTTTCTTT. This gives the protein CASSPRSGDTEAFF.

V and J are TRBV6-1 and TRBJ2-1; D may match TRBD1 or TRBD2 (6 bases each). CDR1 is MNHNS, CDR2 SASEGT, per germline. This CDR3 is 14 amino acids long. The V end was cut by 7 bases, the J end by 2 bases, with 12 bases between. The CDR3 coding sequence is TGTGCCAGCACCCACGGGGGCCCCTACAATGAGCAGTTCTTC. Translating gives CASTHGGPYNEQFF.

The chain recombines TRBV20-1 with TRBJ1-1; 7 bases line up with TRBD1. The germline V gene has CDR1 DFQATT and CDR2 SNEGSKA (reference sequence). The CDR3 has 11 residues. After removal of 6 bases from V and 6 bases from J, the junction contained 4 bases not matched to a gene. CDR3 residues: CSARGAAEAFF. The CDR3 DNA reads TGCAGTGCCAGGGGGGCAGCTGAAGCTTTCTTT.

J is TRBJ2-7 and V is TRBV3-1; D unresolved. Germline V gives CDR1 LGHDT, CDR2 YNNKEL (reference sequence). V lost 7 bases to trimming and J lost 0 bases, with 13 bases between them. This CDR3 is built from 14 residues. CDR3 bases: TGTGCCAGCAAGAAGAGTGTTAGCTCCTACGAGCAGTACTTC. Amino acid sequence: CASKKSVSSYEQYF.

This clonotype was seen only a few times. The rearrangement uses TRBV12-3 or TRBV12-4 and TRBJ2-1, with D possibly being TRBD1 (5 bases). Trimming took off 4 bases at V and 8 bases at J, with 15 bases between the two ends. CDR3 size: 14 residues. CDR3 in amino acids: CASSSGSRVHEQFF. The CDR3 DNA reads TGTGCCAGCAGTTCAGGTTCCAGGGTCCATGAGCAGTTCTTC.

Worth noting for this clonotype: A read error may account for a junction end that differs from germline. This sequence joins TRBV20-1 and TRBJ1-5; no definite D call. Looked up from germline, CDR1 is DFQATT and CDR2 is SNEGSKA (reference sequence). The CDR3 is 10 amino acids. The CDR3 spells CSASDQPQHF. The CDR3 nucleotides read TGCAGTGCTAGCGATCAGCCCCAGCATTTT.

This chain uses TRBV3-1 with TRBJ2-5; no clear D gene. Germline values: CDR1 LGHDT, CDR2 YNNKEL (reference sequence). Trimming stripped 3 bases from V and 5 bases from J, with 10 bases between. The CDR3 consists of 13 residues. CDR3 nucleotide sequence: TGTGCCAGCAGCCATAGACCATGGGAGACCCAGTACTTC. It yields the protein CASSHRPWETQYF.

This clonotype was observed a few times. The chain is built from TRBV24-1 and TRBJ2-3; D is tentatively TRBD1 or TRBD2 (5 bases each). This CDR3 is built from 17 residues. CDR1 and CDR2 from the germline V gene are KGHDR and SFDVKD. Trimming took 3 bases from V and 0 from J, leaving 15 bases between them. The CDR3 DNA reads TGTGCCACCAGTGATAGTGGGGGATCCCCTAGCACAGATACGCAGTATTTT. Encoded protein: CATSDSGGSPSTDTQYF.

The V gene is TRBV28, the J gene TRBJ1-1; D is unclear. V was pared by 3 bases and J by 8 bases, with 19 bases between. Germline CDR1 reads MDHEN; CDR2 reads SYDVKM. The CDR3 sequence is 15 residues long. The CDR3 DNA follows: TGTGCCAGCAGTTTTGAAATTCGGACGGATGCGGAAGCTTTCTTT. This encodes CASSFEIRTDAEAFF.

V and J are TRBV2 and TRBJ2-5; 9 bases match TRBD2. With 3 bases clipped from V and 4 bases from J, the junction kept 6 bases outside the gene matches. The CDR3 runs to 15 residues. Germline assignment: CDR1 SNHLY and CDR2 FYNNEI. The CDR3 sequence: CASSDPAGGGETQYF. The CDR3 DNA follows: TGTGCCAGCAGTGACCCAGCGGGGGGTGGAGAGACCCAGTACTTC.

The chain links TRBV7-6 to TRBJ2-6, with D uncertain. The CDR3 length is 18 residues. V shed 2 bases and J shed 0 bases, with 14 bases lying between them. The germline CDR1 and CDR2 sequences are SGHVS and FNYEAQ. The chain's CDR3 is CASSLNGPHYSGANVLTF. CDR3 bases: TGTGCCAGCAGCTTAAACGGTCCCCATTACTCTGGGGCCAACGTCCTGACTTTC. Using reference TRBV7-6 and TRBJ2-6 for the parts outside the CDR3, the full variable domain is GAGVSQSPRYKVTKRGQDVALRCDPISGHVSLYWYRQALGQGPEFLTYFNYEAQQDKSGLPNDRFSAERPEGSISTLTIQRTEQRDSAMYRCASSLNGPHYSGANVLTFGAGSRLTVL.

This clonotype has at least ten counts. This chain links TRBV18 with TRBJ2-3; TRBD2 might be the D (6 bases). With 3 bases removed from V and 0 bases from J, the gap between germline ends came to 10 bases. The CDR3 is 15 amino acids. CDR1 and CDR2 (germline): KGHSH, LQKENI. The CDR3 DNA follows: TGTGCCAGCTCACCGGGAGCGGGCAGCACAGATACGCAGTATTTT. Its translation is CASSPGAGSTDTQYF.

At least ten counts were recorded for this clonotype. This chain uses TRBV5-1 with TRBJ2-5; D unresolved. The CDR3 consists of 13 residues. Trimming left V 4 bases short and J 2 bases short, with 9 bases between. Per the germline V gene, CDR1 is SGHRS and CDR2 is YFSETQ. CDR3 DNA sequence: TGCGCCAGCAGCGTGTGGGGACAAGAGACCCAGTACTTC. This translates into CASSVWGQETQYF. The whole variable domain, filled in from reference TRBV5-1 and TRBJ2-5, reads KAGVTQTPRYLIKTRGQQVTLSCSPISGHRSVSWYQQTPGQGLQFLFEYFSETQRNKGNFPGRFSGRQFSNSRSEMNVSTLELGDSALYLCASSVWGQETQYFGPGTRLLVL.

There are a few counts of this clonotype. The rearrangement joins TRBV28 to TRBJ2-2; D remains unclear. Deletions cut 3 bases from V and 0 bases from J, with 14 bases between. This CDR3 is 17 amino acids long. Germline values: CDR1 MDHEN, CDR2 SYDVKM. The CDR3 spells CASSLRRARTNTGELFF. DNA of the CDR3: TGTGCCAGCAGTTTGCGTAGGGCCAGAACGAACACCGGGGAGCTGTTTTTT.

The sample holds a few counts of this clonotype. CDR3 sequence (DNA): TGCAGTGCTACGAGGGCCGAAGTCAATCAGCCCCAGCATTTT. Translation gives CSATRAEVNQPQHF. The chain links TRBV20-1 to TRBJ1-5; D gene unclear. Germline CDR1 reads DFQATT; CDR2 reads SNEGSKA (reference sequence). V dropped 4 bases and J dropped 3 bases, with 13 bases sitting between them. The CDR3 is 14 amino acids.

This clonotype was found a few times. This chain links TRBV5-1 with TRBJ1-1; D is possibly TRBD1 (5 bases). V was pared by 0 bases and J by 4 bases, with 16 bases between. The CDR3 is 16 amino acids. CDR1 is SGHRS and CDR2 is YFSETQ in the germline V gene. CDR3 protein: CASSLGSGAFGTEAFF. CDR3 nucleotide sequence: TGCGCCAGCAGCTTGGGTTCTGGGGCGTTCGGCACTGAAGCTTTCTTT.

This clonotype turned up a few times. This sequence joins TRBV6-2 or TRBV6-3 and TRBJ2-7; 7 bases map to TRBD1. The CDR3 runs to 14 residues. V shed 8 bases, J shed 0 bases, and the junction held 7 bases outside the gene matches. In germline, CDR1 is MNHEY, CDR2 SVGEGT. The CDR3 protein is CASDGTESSYEQYF. The CDR3 DNA sequence: TGTGCCAGCGACGGGACAGAGAGCTCCTACGAGCAGTACTTC.